The TCR beta chain under discussion was sequenced for a study of T cells expressing NK-cell markers. Across the study: Sorted CD3+CD56+NKG2C+, CD3+CD56+NKG2C- and CD3+CD56-NKG2C+ T cells supplied TCR beta repertoires. The study, taken as a whole, reports: Dominant NKG2C+ clonotypes were found to form about 1.0-7.5% of CD8+ T cells in six donors. The CD3+CD56-NKG2C+ fraction was also led by these clonotypes in a handful of donors.

This CDR3 is built from 14 residues. CDR1 is SGHTA, CDR2 FQGNSA, per germline. In regard to this clonotype: Its antigen is undetermined.

TCRdb reworked the 5' RACE reads into one entry per CDR3 protein, no DNA. The sample holds 500,000 to 700,000 distinct CDR3 sequences. The V and J genes are TRBV7-2 and TRBJ2-3; the D call of TRBD2 rests on TCRdb alone, since no DNA is present to check it. Material: blood T cells: a sorted CD56 or NKG2C T cell subset, CD4+ or CD8+ T cells, or bulk PBMC T cells (not recorded which). The source is a man aged 18 to 30 in good health. The CDR3 loop reads CASRDARGADTQYF.